The source of this T cell receptor beta chain is a study of shared clonotypes between healthy human individuals. Study-wide findings and caveats: The study sampled only blood, and tissue repertoires likely differ.

Only in-frame clones appear in the TCRdb table, and some are missing; sequencing was by immunoSEQ multiplex PCR. There are a few million clones in the sample; 85% to 95% occur only once, and around 0.14% lies in the top ten. About this clone: No antigen is known for it.

Naive CD4+ cells were CD45RA-selected; the remaining cells were memory. The germline gives CDR1 MNHEY, CDR2 SMNVEV (reference sequence). With 5 bases clipped from V and 6 bases from J, the junction kept 5 bases outside the gene matches. The CDR3 is 16 amino acids. The chain links TRBV27 to TRBJ1-6; TRBD1 matches 12 bases. The sample consisted of naive CD4+ T cells sorted from blood. Described subset: CD45RA+ positively selected. The source is a young man in good health. Here the CDR3 reads CASSLGTGGTNSPLHF. The CDR3 DNA reads TGTGCCAGCAGTCTAGGGACAGGGGGCACTAATTCACCCCTCCACTTT.